This T cell receptor (beta chain) was captured by sequencing in a study of blood T cell repertoires in COVID-19. Study-level information: Italy, Spain and the United States were the sources of the convalescent and acute COVID-19 samples. Sample material is recorded as cDNA or gDNA derived from T cells, B-cell-depleted T cells, or PBMCs.

Original processing methods: Quantification of nucleated cells was approximated via reference gene primer amplification. The assay was immunoSEQ multiplex PCR, and TCRdb's table has in-frame clones only and misses some. V and J calls and clone size are given by that table; D and trimming were obtained from the DNA. The table records 230,000 or so clones, nearly 90% of them present only once. Followed over time, Seattle patients had been enrolled while infection was active. CDR3 length equals 15 residues. Germline values: CDR1 SGHTA, CDR2 FQGNSA. Trimming cost V 6 bases and J 5 bases; bases outside gene matches: 6.

This clonotype was obtained from a woman aged 60-75 years with COVID-19, enrolled during active disease. The chain joins TRBV7-2 to TRBJ2-7, with 14 bases identical to TRBD2. Sequenced material: peripheral blood. CDR3 region: CASRSGLAGVDEQYF. The CDR3 DNA reads TGTGCCAGCAGATCGGGACTAGCGGGGGTCGACGAGCAGTACTTC.